This TCR beta chain derives from a study of T cell changes during pregnancy in multiple sclerosis. This clone came up once. Assay used: immunoSEQ multiplex PCR; TCRdb lists only in-frame clones, some missing. The sample lists tens of thousands of clones; 90% were seen once. This clonotype was sampled from a female donor with multiple sclerosis, enrolled in a pregnancy study. The sample was CD4+ T cells from peripheral blood mononuclear cells, taken in the second trimester of pregnancy.

CDR3 nucleotide sequence: TGTGCCAACCAGGACAGGCCGAACACTGAAGCTTTCTTT. Translation: CANQDRPNTEAFF. This rearrangement joins TRBV10-3 to TRBJ1-1, with 7 nucleotides matching TRBD1. In germline, CDR1 is ENHRY, CDR2 SYGVKD. The CDR3 has 13 amino acids. Trimming at V came to 10 bases and at J to 1 base, leaving 6 bases not matched to a gene.